These T cell receptor beta chains were read from a single sample in a study of T cells in Graves' hyperthyroidism and ophthalmopathy. Using its own MiXCR run on the multiplex PCR reads, TCRdb lists one record per CDR3 protein. Seen here are about 400,000 distinct CDR3 sequences, 15% observed once, and the top ten hold about 31%. Sequencing was performed on blood. These TCRs come from a woman aged 25 to 39 with Graves' hyperthyroidism. The CDR3 runs from the conserved cysteine through the conserved F or W. Fields, in order: D gene, V gene, J gene, clone size, CDR3 protein, CDR3 DNA. D genes are given only for firm matches. Expanded clones are given a class, and other clones once, few, many or no size at all.

D gene: TRBD1
V gene: TRBV4-2
J gene: TRBJ1-2
clone size: few
CDR3 protein: CASSQGIPGGAVDYGYTF
CDR3 DNA: TGTGCCAGCAGCCAAGGGATCCCAGGGGGCGCGGTAGACTATGGCTACACCTTC

D gene: TRBD1
V gene: TRBV19
J gene: TRBJ1-1
clone size: .
CDR3 protein: CATSFKGASNTEAFF
CDR3 DNA: TGTGCCACCTCTTTTAAGGGGGCTTCGAACACTGAAGCTTTCTTT

D gene: TRBD2
V gene: TRBV7-3
J gene: TRBJ2-1
clone size: .
CDR3 protein: CASSPQAGGSYNEQFF
CDR3 DNA: TGTGCCAGCAGCCCACAGGCGGGAGGGTCCTACAATGAGCAGTTCTTC

D gene: .
V gene: TRBV14
J gene: TRBJ2-7
clone size: .
CDR3 protein: CASSPMGSSALYEQYF
CDR3 DNA: TGTGCCAGCAGCCCGATGGGTAGTAGCGCGCTCTACGAGCAGTACTTC

D gene: .
V gene: TRBV7-3
J gene: TRBJ2-5
clone size: .
CDR3 protein: CASSRPYQETQYF
CDR3 DNA: TGTGCCAGCAGCCGTCCATACCAAGAGACCCAGTACTTC

D gene: .
V gene: TRBV5-1
J gene: TRBJ1-4
clone size: .
CDR3 protein: CASSLEDGTPLFF
CDR3 DNA: TGCGCCAGCAGCTTGGAGGACGGCACCCCACTGTTTTTT

D gene: .
V gene: TRBV9
J gene: TRBJ1-2
clone size: .
CDR3 protein: CASTRGYINYGYTF
CDR3 DNA: TGTGCCAGCACCCGTGGCTATATCAACTATGGCTACACCTTC

D gene: TRBD2
V gene: TRBV10-3
J gene: TRBJ2-2
clone size: few
CDR3 protein: CAISEDSGRTSTGELFF
CDR3 DNA: TGTGCCATCAGTGAGGATAGCGGGAGGACGTCCACCGGGGAGCTGTTTTTT

D gene: .
V gene: TRBV20-1
J gene: TRBJ1-3
clone size: few
CDR3 protein: CSARDEQGAGNTIYF
CDR3 DNA: TGCAGTGCTAGAGATGAACAGGGTGCTGGAAACACCATATATTTT

D gene: .
V gene: TRBV20-1
J gene: TRBJ1-3
clone size: few
CDR3 protein: CSARGPGTGPIISTIYF
CDR3 DNA: TGCAGTGCTAGAGGACCGGGGACGGGACCCATAATTAGCACCATATATTTT

D gene: .
V gene: TRBV3-1
J gene: TRBJ2-5
clone size: many
CDR3 protein: CASSQLAEYQETQYF
CDR3 DNA: TGTGCCAGCAGCCAGCTAGCAGAGTACCAAGAGACCCAGTACTTC

D gene: TRBD1
V gene: TRBV6-5
J gene: TRBJ1-5
clone size: few
CDR3 protein: CASSSGTGMGQPQHF
CDR3 DNA: TGTGCCAGCAGTTCAGGGACAGGGATGGGTCAGCCCCAGCATTTT

D gene: TRBD2
V gene: TRBV14
J gene: TRBJ2-1
clone size: many
CDR3 protein: CASSQVGGAYNEQFF
CDR3 DNA: TGTGCCAGCAGCCAAGTTGGGGGGGCCTACAATGAGCAGTTCTTC

D gene: .
V gene: TRBV7-2
J gene: TRBJ2-7
clone size: few
CDR3 protein: CASSLWHGSYEQYF
CDR3 DNA: TGTGCCAGCAGCTTATGGCATGGCTCCTACGAGCAGTACTTC

D gene: TRBD1
V gene: TRBV5-1
J gene: TRBJ2-2
clone size: few
CDR3 protein: CASSLTGGAGGELFF
CDR3 DNA: TGCGCCAGCAGCTTAACAGGGGGCGCCGGCGGGGAGCTGTTTTTT

D gene: TRBD1
V gene: TRBV10-2
J gene: TRBJ1-5
clone size: few
CDR3 protein: CASSVTGGASEPQHF
CDR3 DNA: TGCGCCAGCAGTGTAACAGGGGGCGCATCGGAGCCCCAGCATTTT

D gene: TRBD2
V gene: TRBV3-1
J gene: TRBJ2-1
clone size: many
CDR3 protein: CASSPAGGREQFF
CDR3 DNA: TGTGCCAGCAGCCCGGCGGGAGGACGAGAGCAGTTCTTC

D gene: TRBD1
V gene: TRBV10-3
J gene: TRBJ1-2
clone size: .
CDR3 protein: CAISGGTGEAHGYTF
CDR3 DNA: TGTGCCATCAGTGGAGGGACAGGGGAGGCCCATGGCTACACCTTC

D gene: TRBD1
V gene: TRBV28
J gene: TRBJ1-4
clone size: many
CDR3 protein: CATWDGQGNEKLFF
CDR3 DNA: TGTGCCACTTGGGACGGACAGGGGAATGAAAAACTGTTTTTT

D gene: .
V gene: TRBV14
J gene: TRBJ2-3
clone size: .
CDR3 protein: CASSQDRVTDTQYF
CDR3 DNA: TGTGCCAGCAGCCAAGACCGAGTCACAGATACGCAGTATTTT

D gene: .
V gene: TRBV6-2/TRBV6-3
J gene: TRBJ1-5
clone size: few
CDR3 protein: CASSYLEGNSNQPQHF
CDR3 DNA: TGTGCCAGCAGTTACTTGGAAGGTAACAGCAATCAGCCCCAGCATTTT

D gene: TRBD1
V gene: TRBV24-1
J gene: TRBJ1-5
clone size: many
CDR3 protein: CATSDRQGSNQPQHF
CDR3 DNA: TGTGCCACCAGTGATCGACAGGGAAGCAATCAGCCCCAGCATTTT

D gene: .
V gene: TRBV6-1
J gene: TRBJ1-1
clone size: many
CDR3 protein: CASSSGIWTEAFF
CDR3 DNA: TGTGCCAGCAGTTCAGGGATTTGGACTGAAGCTTTCTTT

D gene: .
V gene: TRBV18
J gene: TRBJ2-7
clone size: many
CDR3 protein: CASSARQMQQYF
CDR3 DNA: TGTGCCAGCTCAGCGAGACAGATGCAGCAGTACTTC

D gene: .
V gene: TRBV29-1
J gene: TRBJ1-1
clone size: .
CDR3 protein: CSVEKGLNTEAFF
CDR3 DNA: TGCAGCGTTGAAAAGGGGTTGAACACTGAAGCTTTCTTT

D gene: .
V gene: TRBV28
J gene: TRBJ2-2
clone size: few
CDR3 protein: CASIRGDSKPGELFF
CDR3 DNA: TGTGCCAGCATTCGCGGGGACTCTAAGCCCGGGGAGCTGTTTTTT

D gene: TRBD2
V gene: TRBV20-1
J gene: TRBJ2-3
clone size: many
CDR3 protein: CSAEPGLAGVTQYF
CDR3 DNA: TGCAGTGCTGAACCGGGACTAGCGGGAGTTACGCAGTATTTT

D gene: .
V gene: TRBV10-1
J gene: TRBJ2-7
clone size: .
CDR3 protein: CASKNRVVNEQYF
CDR3 DNA: TGCGCCAGCAAAAACAGGGTAGTCAACGAGCAGTACTTC

D gene: TRBD1
V gene: TRBV20-1
J gene: TRBJ2-7
clone size: many
CDR3 protein: CSAGQGGSSYEQYF
CDR3 DNA: TGCAGTGCTGGACAGGGGGGAAGCTCCTACGAGCAGTACTTC

D gene: .
V gene: TRBV5-1
J gene: TRBJ2-7
clone size: few
CDR3 protein: CASSGGGGAPRSHEQYF
CDR3 DNA: TGCGCCAGCAGCGGGGGTGGAGGGGCCCCACGGTCCCACGAGCAGTACTTC